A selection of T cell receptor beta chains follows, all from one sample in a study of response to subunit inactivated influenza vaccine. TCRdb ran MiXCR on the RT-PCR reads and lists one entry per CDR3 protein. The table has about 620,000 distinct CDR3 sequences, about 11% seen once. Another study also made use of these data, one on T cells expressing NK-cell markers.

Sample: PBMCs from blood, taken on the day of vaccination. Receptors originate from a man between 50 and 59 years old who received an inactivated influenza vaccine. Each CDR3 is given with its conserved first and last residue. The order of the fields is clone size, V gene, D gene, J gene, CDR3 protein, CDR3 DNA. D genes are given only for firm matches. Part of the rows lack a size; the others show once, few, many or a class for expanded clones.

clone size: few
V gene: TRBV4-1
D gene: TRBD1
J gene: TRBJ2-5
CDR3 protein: CASSRNGQEKTQYF
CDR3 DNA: TGCGCCAGCAGCCGTAATGGACAGGAAAAGACCCAGTACTTC

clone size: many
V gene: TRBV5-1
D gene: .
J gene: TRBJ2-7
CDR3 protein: CASSLGGEIYEQYF
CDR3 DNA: TGCGCCAGCAGCTTGGGGGGAGAAATCTACGAGCAGTACTTC

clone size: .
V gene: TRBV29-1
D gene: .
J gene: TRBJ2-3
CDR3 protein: CSVTVGSPDTQYF
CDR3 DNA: TGCAGCGTTACCGTGGGAAGTCCAGATACGCAGTATTTT

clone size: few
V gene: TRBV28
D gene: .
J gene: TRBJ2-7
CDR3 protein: CAARSGYEQYF
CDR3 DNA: TGTGCCGCGAGGAGCGGCTACGAGCAGTACTTC

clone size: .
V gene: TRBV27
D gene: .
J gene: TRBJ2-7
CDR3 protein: CASSLEMQGRGEQYF
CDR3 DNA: TGTGCCAGCAGTTTGGAAATGCAGGGAAGGGGCGAGCAGTACTTC

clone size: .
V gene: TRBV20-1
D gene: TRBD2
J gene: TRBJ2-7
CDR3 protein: CSAAGVDEQYF
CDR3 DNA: TGCAGTGCCGCGGGAGTCGACGAGCAGTACTTC

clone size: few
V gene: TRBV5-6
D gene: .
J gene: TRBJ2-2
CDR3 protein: CASSFPGSNTGELFF
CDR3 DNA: TGTGCCAGCAGCTTTCCGGGTTCCAACACCGGGGAGCTGTTTTTT

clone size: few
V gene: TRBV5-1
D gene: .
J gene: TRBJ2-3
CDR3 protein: CASSPISEGGTDTQYF
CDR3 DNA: TGCGCCAGCAGCCCAATTAGCGAGGGGGGTACAGATACGCAGTATTTT

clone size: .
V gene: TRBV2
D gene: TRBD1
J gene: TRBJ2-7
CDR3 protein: CASSEGGTGMYEQYF
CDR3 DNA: TGTGCCAGCAGTGAAGGGGGGACAGGGATGTACGAGCAGTACTTC

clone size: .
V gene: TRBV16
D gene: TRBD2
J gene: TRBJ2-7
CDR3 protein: CASSLRTSGGHEQYF
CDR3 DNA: TGTGCCAGCAGCCTTCGGACTAGCGGGGGCCACGAGCAGTACTTC

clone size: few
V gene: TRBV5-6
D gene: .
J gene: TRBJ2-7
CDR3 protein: CASSHGRPSVEQYF
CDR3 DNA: TGTGCCAGCAGCCACGGACGGCCATCGGTCGAGCAGTACTTC

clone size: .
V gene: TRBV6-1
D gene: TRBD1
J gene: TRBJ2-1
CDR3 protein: CASRGTDSPSYNEQFF
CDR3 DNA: TGTGCCAGCAGGGGGACAGACTCTCCCTCCTACAATGAGCAGTTCTTC

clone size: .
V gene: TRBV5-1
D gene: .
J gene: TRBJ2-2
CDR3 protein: CASSFWSDTTTGELFF
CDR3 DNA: TGCGCCAGCAGCTTTTGGTCAGATACTACCACCGGGGAGCTGTTTTTT

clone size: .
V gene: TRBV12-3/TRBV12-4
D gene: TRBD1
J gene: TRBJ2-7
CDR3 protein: CASSRGGRSSSYEQYF
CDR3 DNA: TGTGCCAGCTCCCGAGGGGGCAGATCAAGCTCCTACGAGCAGTACTTC

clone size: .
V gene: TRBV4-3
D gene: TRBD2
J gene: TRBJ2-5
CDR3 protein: CASSPLGLAGETQYF
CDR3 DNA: TGCGCCAGCAGCCCATTGGGACTAGCGGGAGAGACCCAGTACTTC

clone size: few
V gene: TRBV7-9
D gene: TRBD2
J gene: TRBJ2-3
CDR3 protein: CASSFGGLSTDTQYF
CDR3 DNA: TGTGCCAGCAGCTTCGGGGGGTTGAGCACAGATACGCAGTATTTT

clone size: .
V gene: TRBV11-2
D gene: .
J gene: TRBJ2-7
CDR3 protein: CASSLTARQVREQYF
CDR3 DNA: TGTGCCAGCAGCTTAACGGCTCGTCAAGTCCGGGAGCAGTACTTC

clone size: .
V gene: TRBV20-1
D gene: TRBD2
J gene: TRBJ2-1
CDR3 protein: CSARDNSGASYNEQFF
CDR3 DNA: TGCAGTGCTAGAGATAATAGCGGGGCTTCCTACAATGAGCAGTTCTTC

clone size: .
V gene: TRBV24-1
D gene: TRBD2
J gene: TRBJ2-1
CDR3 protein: CATSDQAGVDYNEKFF
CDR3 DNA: TGTGCCACCAGTGATCAAGCGGGAGTGGATTACAATGAGAAGTTCTTC

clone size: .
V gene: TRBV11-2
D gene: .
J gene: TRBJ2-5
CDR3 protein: CASTVTSPKWSQYF
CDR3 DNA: TGTGCCAGCACCGTGACTAGTCCCAAATGGTCCCAGTACTTC

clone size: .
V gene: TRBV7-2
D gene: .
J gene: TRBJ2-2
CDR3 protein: CASSTGRTNTGELFF
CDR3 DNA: TGTGCCAGCAGCACTGGACGGACGAACACCGGGGAGCTGTTTTTT

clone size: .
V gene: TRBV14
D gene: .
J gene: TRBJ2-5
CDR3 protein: CASSQAGGTETQYF
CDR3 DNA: TGTGCCAGCAGCCAAGCAGGAGGGACGGAGACCCAGTACTTC

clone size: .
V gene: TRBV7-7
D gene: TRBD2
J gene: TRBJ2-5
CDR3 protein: CASSLAGNSETQYF
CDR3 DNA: TGTGCTAGCAGCTTAGCGGGGAACTCAGAGACCCAGTACTTC

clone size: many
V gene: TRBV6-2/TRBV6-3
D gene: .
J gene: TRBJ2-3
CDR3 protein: CASSYRRTATDTQYF
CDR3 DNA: TGTGCCAGCAGTTACCGACGGACAGCCACAGATACGCAGTATTTT

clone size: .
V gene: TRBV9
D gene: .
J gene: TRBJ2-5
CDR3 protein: CASSIMVTSQETQYF
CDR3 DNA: TGTGCCAGCAGCATTATGGTGACTAGCCAAGAGACCCAGTACTTC

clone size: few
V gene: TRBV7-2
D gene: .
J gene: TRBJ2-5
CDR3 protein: CASKGQVNQETQYF
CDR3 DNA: TGTGCCAGCAAAGGGCAGGTCAACCAAGAGACCCAGTACTTC

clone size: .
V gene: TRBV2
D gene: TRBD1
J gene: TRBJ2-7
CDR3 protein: CASRAGQGETYEQYF
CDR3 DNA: TGTGCCAGCAGAGCGGGACAGGGGGAAACCTACGAGCAGTACTTC

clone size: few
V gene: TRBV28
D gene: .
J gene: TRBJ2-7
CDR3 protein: CASSQPAGSSYEQYF
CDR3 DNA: TGTGCCAGCAGCCAACCTGCCGGGAGCTCCTACGAGCAGTACTTC

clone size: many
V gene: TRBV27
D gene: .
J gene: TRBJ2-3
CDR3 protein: CASSSGATTDTQYF
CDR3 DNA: TGTGCCAGCAGTTCCGGGGCTACCACAGATACGCAGTATTTT

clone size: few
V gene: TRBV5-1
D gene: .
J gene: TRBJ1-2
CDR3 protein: CASSLAGRAEGYTF
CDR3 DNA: TGCGCCAGCAGCTTGGCCGGCAGGGCGGAGGGCTACACCTTC

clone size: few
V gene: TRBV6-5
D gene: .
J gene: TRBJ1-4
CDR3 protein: CASSYSMDTATNEKLFF
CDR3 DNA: TGTGCCAGCAGTTACTCGATGGACACCGCAACTAATGAAAAACTGTTTTTT

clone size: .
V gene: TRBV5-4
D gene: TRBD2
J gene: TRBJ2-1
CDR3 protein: CASRLAGGPLEQFF
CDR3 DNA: TGTGCCAGCAGGCTAGCGGGAGGGCCGCTTGAGCAGTTCTTC

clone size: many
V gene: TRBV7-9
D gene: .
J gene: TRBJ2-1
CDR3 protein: CASSFAESNEQFF
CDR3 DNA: TGTGCCAGCAGCTTCGCAGAATCCAATGAGCAGTTCTTC

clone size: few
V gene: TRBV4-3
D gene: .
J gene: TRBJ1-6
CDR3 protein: CASSQEGQRNNSPLHF
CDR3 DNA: TGCGCCAGCAGCCAAGAAGGACAGCGGAATAATTCACCCCTCCACTTT

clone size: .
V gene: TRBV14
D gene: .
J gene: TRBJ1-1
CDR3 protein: CASSQWRNTEAFF
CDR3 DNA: TGTGCCAGCAGCCAATGGAGGAACACTGAAGCTTTCTTT

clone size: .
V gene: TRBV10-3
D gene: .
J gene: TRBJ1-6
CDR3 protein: CATRSETNSPLHF
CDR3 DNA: TGTGCCACCCGGTCGGAGACTAATTCACCCCTCCACTTT

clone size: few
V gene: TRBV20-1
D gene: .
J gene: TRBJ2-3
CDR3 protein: CSARDPRGGGTDTQYF
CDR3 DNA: TGCAGTGCTAGAGATCCCAGGGGCGGAGGCACAGATACGCAGTATTTT

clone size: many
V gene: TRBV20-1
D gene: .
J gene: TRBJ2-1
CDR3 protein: CSARREQVSDEQFF
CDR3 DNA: TGCAGTGCTAGACGCGAACAGGTCTCCGATGAGCAGTTCTTC

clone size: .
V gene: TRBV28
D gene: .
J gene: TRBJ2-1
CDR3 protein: CASSWTSLSYNEQFF
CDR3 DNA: TGTGCCAGCAGCTGGACGTCCCTCTCCTACAATGAGCAGTTCTTC

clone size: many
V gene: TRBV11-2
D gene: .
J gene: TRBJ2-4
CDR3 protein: CASSSLRGFKNIQYF
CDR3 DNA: TGTGCCAGCAGCTCCCTGAGAGGGTTCAAAAACATTCAGTACTTC